The source of this T cell receptor (beta chain) is a study of PD-L1 blockade in urothelial cancer. Study context: Anywhere from 0 to 3 prior chemotherapy regimens had been received by patients.

V shed 0 bases, J shed 5 bases, and the junction held 9 bases outside the gene matches. CDR3 length: 18 amino acids. Germline CDR1 is KGHSH and CDR2 is LQKENI. Spike-ins of synthetic TCR analog templates went into each PCR. Some clones are missing from TCRdb's copy, which holds only in-frame ones; the method was immunoSEQ multiplex PCR. This table holds roughly 63,000 clones, under 90% found once. As to time point: pretreatment peripheral blood. Patients' urothelial carcinoma was locally advanced or metastatic. This rearrangement joins TRBV18 to TRBJ2-2; 10 bases match TRBD1. Sequenced material: PBMCs, taken around atezolizumab (anti-PD-L1) treatment. This TCR was recovered from a man in his sixties or seventies with urothelial cancer. The CDR3 loop is CASSPPRQGARGTGELFF. The CDR3 DNA follows: TGTGCCAGCTCACCACCGCGACAGGGGGCACGAGGGACCGGGGAGCTGTTTTTT.